The 26 T cell receptor beta chains in this list originate from one sample, sequenced in a study of T cell changes during pregnancy in multiple sclerosis. This table comes from immunoSEQ multiplex PCR, and its TCRdb copy is limited to in-frame clones, with some not included. The profile covers roughly 100,000 clones, with about 89% appearing a single time and around 1.6% taken by the ten largest. The specimen was peripheral blood, collected before pregnancy. The receptors here all came from a female donor with multiple sclerosis, enrolled in a pregnancy study.

V and J are TRBV7-6 and TRBJ2-3; TRBD2 matches at 10 bases. Trimming took 2 bases from V and 1 from J; bases not matched to a gene: 6. This CDR3 spans 17 amino acids. Germline CDR1 and CDR2: SGHVS and FNYEAQ. CDR3 DNA sequence: TGTGCCAGCAGCTTAACGATAGCGGGGGGACGCACAGATACGCAGTATTTT. Translation gives CASSLTIAGGRTDTQYF.

The rearrangement uses TRBV27 and TRBJ2-5, with TRBD2 identical over 11 bases. The V gene end was trimmed by 5 bases and the J gene end by 5 bases; junction bases not matched to a gene: 7. The CDR3 is 15 residues long. The germline gives CDR1 MNHEY, CDR2 SMNVEV (reference sequence). This chain's CDR3 is CASSIAGGIWETQYF. The CDR3 bases are TGTGCCAGCAGTATAGCGGGGGGGATTTGGGAGACCCAGTACTTC.

V gene TRBV5-1 combines with J gene TRBJ1-6, with a possible D match to TRBD1 (6 bases). Germline CDR1 reads SGHRS; CDR2 reads YFSETQ. The CDR3 loop spans 16 amino acids. V lost 2 bases, J lost 3 bases, and 12 bases lay in between. The CDR3 nucleotides read TGCGCCAGCAGCTTAGACAGGCCATTCTATAATTCACCCCTCCACTTT. Protein: CASSLDRPFYNSPLHF.

J is TRBJ2-2 and V is TRBV5-4; D not certain. Trimming left V 0 bases short and J 0 bases short, with 9 bases between. Germline assignment: CDR1 SGHNT and CDR2 YYREEE (reference sequence). The CDR3 loop spans 16 amino acids. CDR3 in amino acids: CASSLVGRPNTGELFF. In nucleotides, the CDR3 is TGTGCCAGCAGCTTGGTGGGCAGGCCGAACACCGGGGAGCTGTTTTTT.

V usage is TRBV21-1 and J usage is TRBJ2-5; the table's D call, TRBD1, has no DNA check behind it. TRBV21-1 is listed as a pseudogene. This CDR3 has 15 residues. The CDR3 nucleotides are TGTGCCAGCAGCAAAGTGTTCAGGGGGCAAGAGACCCAGTACTTC. This sequence encodes CASSKVFRGQETQYF.

The chain uses TRBV7-9 and TRBJ2-7; 10 bases fit TRBD2. Trimming removed 7 bases from V and 0 bases from J; junction bases left unmatched: 6. The germline CDR1 and CDR2 sequences are SEHNR and FQNEAQ (reference sequence). This CDR3 spans 15 amino acids. The CDR3 here is CASTSSSGSSYEQYF. CDR3 DNA sequence: TGTGCCAGCACCTCTTCTAGCGGGAGCTCCTACGAGCAGTACTTC.

The chain has TRBV5-1 and TRBJ2-7; 15 positions agree with TRBD2. J gave up 4 bases and V 4 bases, and 9 bases lay outside the gene matches. CDR3 length equals 17 residues. Per germline, CDR1 SGHRS and CDR2 YFSETQ. DNA for the CDR3: TGCGCCAGCAGCACCCGGGGACTAGCGGGGGGACATTACGAGCAGTACTTC. Translating gives CASSTRGLAGGHYEQYF.

The chain joins TRBV7-6 to TRBJ2-3; 10 bases are a match to TRBD2. This CDR3 contains 17 residues. The J segment lost 4 bases and the V segment lost 2 bases, leaving 9 bases of the junction unmatched. In germline, CDR1 is SGHVS, CDR2 FNYEAQ. The CDR3 is CASSLRPAGGGPDTQYF. The CDR3 DNA reads TGTGCCAGCAGCTTACGGCCAGCGGGAGGGGGCCCAGATACGCAGTATTTT.

The rearrangement uses TRBV4-3 and TRBJ2-6; TRBD2 aligns across 14 bases. Losses at the gene ends were 6 bases for V and 3 bases for J; bases not matched to a gene: 4. CDR1 is LGHNA and CDR2 is YSLEER in the germline V gene. CDR3 length: 17 amino acids. CDR3 sequence reads: CASSRGTSGGGANVLTF. The CDR3 nucleotides are TGCGCCAGCAGTCGCGGGACTAGCGGGGGTGGGGCCAACGTCCTGACTTTC.

This chain joins TRBV7-2 and TRBJ1-6; D is undetermined. The length of the CDR3 is 11 residues. V shed 4 bases and J shed 9 bases, with 4 bases lying between them. Germline V gene lookup returns CDR1 SGHTA and CDR2 FQGNSA. The CDR3 reads CASSSGSPLHF. The CDR3 nucleotides are TGTGCCAGCAGCTCGGGTTCACCCCTCCACTTT.

V usage is TRBV18 and J usage is TRBJ1-1, with unresolved D. The length of the CDR3 is 14 residues. From germline, CDR1 is KGHSH and CDR2 LQKENI. V was clipped by 5 bases and J by 4 bases, with 14 bases between them. Written as DNA, the CDR3 is TGTGCCAGCTCATCATCTCGGGGAGGCACTGAAGCTTTCTTT. Encoded protein: CASSSSRGGTEAFF.

The chain joins TRBV5-6 to TRBJ1-2; 7 nucleotides match TRBD1. Germline assignment: CDR1 SGHDT and CDR2 YYEEEE. The CDR3 length is 13 residues. J was trimmed by 8 bases and V by 2 bases; bases with no gene match: 6. The CDR3 loop reads CASSFQGGSGYTF. The CDR3 nucleotides read TGTGCCAGCAGCTTCCAGGGGGGCTCAGGCTACACCTTC.

The chain carries TRBV7-3 and TRBJ2-1, with unresolved D. The CDR3 is 13 residues long. V was pared by 4 bases and J by 5 bases, with 9 bases between. CDR1 is SGHTA, CDR2 FQGTGA, per germline. The CDR3 loop reads CASSSTRDNEQFF. The DNA for the CDR3 is TGTGCCAGCAGCTCCACCCGGGACAATGAGCAGTTCTTC.

The V gene is TRBV29-1, the J gene TRBJ2-1, with 10 bases that match TRBD2. The junction had 10 bases not matched to a gene; V was cut back by 3 bases and J by 8 bases. This CDR3 is 15 amino acids long. The V gene's germline CDR1 is SQVTM and CDR2 ANQGSEA. The CDR3 bases are TGCAGCGTTGAGTTCCTAGCGGGAGATCTCCATGAGCAGTTCTTC. Translating gives CSVEFLAGDLHEQFF.

The chain has TRBV18 and TRBJ1-1; D might be TRBD1 (5 bases). Trimming took 2 bases from V and 10 from J, leaving 8 bases between them. This CDR3 contains 11 residues. The V gene's germline CDR1 is KGHSH and CDR2 LQKENI. The chain's CDR3 is CASSPGQGAFF. The CDR3 DNA reads TGTGCCAGCTCACCAGGGCAGGGAGCTTTCTTT.

The gene calls are TRBV28 and TRBJ2-7; 10 nucleotides line up with TRBD2. Germline trimming cut 4 bases from V and 3 bases from J; bases unmatched to any gene: 9. The CDR3 is 16 amino acids. Germline V gives CDR1 MDHEN, CDR2 SYDVKM. The chain's CDR3 is CASSSLGTSEGYEQYF. The CDR3 DNA reads as TGTGCCAGCAGTTCCTTAGGGACTAGCGAGGGCTACGAGCAGTACTTC.

The chain is built from TRBV5-1 and TRBJ2-7, with D perhaps matching TRBD1 (6 bases). This CDR3 contains 15 residues. Trimming removed 3 bases from V and 1 base from J, with 14 bases in between. Germline-derived CDR1 and CDR2 are SGHRS and YFSETQ. CDR3 residues: CASSYPEGDSYEQYF. In nucleotides, the CDR3 is TGCGCCAGCAGCTACCCTGAGGGGGATTCCTACGAGCAGTACTTC.

The gene calls are TRBV28 and TRBJ1-1; D gene unclear. This CDR3 spans 17 amino acids. From germline, CDR1 is MDHEN and CDR2 SYDVKM. V was trimmed by 5 bases and J by 3 bases, leaving 22 bases between them. The CDR3 nucleotides are TGTGCCAGCAGTCTTACGGTCTTCGACGGACTATACACTGAAGCTTTCTTT. Translated: CASSLTVFDGLYTEAFF.

V gene TRBV29-1 combines with J gene TRBJ2-3; D unresolved. V lost 2 bases and J 6 bases, leaving 18 bases between the germline ends. In germline, CDR1 is SQVTM, CDR2 ANQGSEA. This CDR3 is 15 amino acids long. The CDR3 DNA sequence: TGCAGCGTTGAATTTAACATCCTTAGGCGGGATACGCAGTATTTT. It translates to CSVEFNILRRDTQYF.

This chain joins TRBV29-1 and TRBJ1-1, with D perhaps TRBD1 (5 bases). V lost 1 base, J lost 1 base, and 10 bases lay in between. The CDR3 covers 14 residues. Germline V CDR1 and CDR2: SQVTM, ANQGSEA. The CDR3 DNA reads TGCAGCGTTGAAGGACAGCTTACGAACACTGAAGCTTTCTTT. It yields the protein CSVEGQLTNTEAFF.

The chain employs TRBV19 and TRBJ2-2; D is possibly TRBD2 (5 bases). Germline V gives CDR1 LNHDA, CDR2 SQIVND (reference sequence). V lost 4 bases to trimming and J lost 8 bases, with 11 bases between them. The CDR3 runs to 13 residues. CDR3 protein: CASSNERVGELFF. CDR3 nucleotide sequence: TGTGCCAGTAGTAATGAGAGGGTAGGGGAGCTGTTTTTT.

The gene calls are TRBV30 and TRBJ2-2, with no clear D. The CDR3 sequence is 16 residues long. Trimming left V 6 bases short and J 3 bases short, with 20 bases between. Germline-derived CDR1 and CDR2 are GTSNPN and SVGIG (reference sequence). CDR3 sequence: CACETFPPPYTGELFF. The CDR3 bases are TGTGCCTGCGAGACTTTCCCTCCTCCTTACACCGGGGAGCTGTTTTTT.

This chain joins TRBV6-5 and TRBJ1-1; the D is unclear. Germline-derived CDR1 and CDR2 are MNHEY and SVGAGI. This CDR3 region has 14 residues. The V and J ends lost 0 bases and 6 bases respectively, with 11 bases between them. The CDR3 region is CASSYSIGRSEAFF. CDR3 DNA: TGTGCCAGCAGTTACTCGATTGGGCGATCTGAAGCTTTCTTT.

The rearrangement joins TRBV5-1 to TRBJ2-7; 8 nucleotides agree with TRBD2. The germline V gene has CDR1 SGHRS and CDR2 YFSETQ. The CDR3 runs 14 residues. With V trimmed by 4 bases and J by 2 bases, 5 bases remained unmatched. CDR3 region: CASSDPGGAYEQYF. The CDR3 DNA is TGCGCCAGCAGCGATCCGGGGGGGGCCTACGAGCAGTACTTC. Based on the CDR3 plus reference TRBV5-1 and TRBJ2-7, the full variable domain is KAGVTQTPRYLIKTRGQQVTLSCSPISGHRSVSWYQQTPGQGLQFLFEYFSETQRNKGNFPGRFSGRQFSNSRSEMNVSTLELGDSALYLCASSDPGGAYEQYFGPGTRLTVT.

V gene TRBV27 combines with J gene TRBJ2-1; perhaps TRBD1 as D (5 bases). Trimming shortened V by 1 base and J by 2 bases, and 9 bases separated the two germline ends. This CDR3 is 15 amino acids long. Germline loops: CDR1 MNHEY, CDR2 SMNVEV (reference sequence). The CDR3, as DNA: TGTGCCAGCAGTTTATTGGGGCCTGCCTACAATGAGCAGTTCTTC. Encoded protein: CASSLLGPAYNEQFF.

The CDR3 here is CASNGGGPLNEQFF. The CDR3 nucleotides read TGTGCCAGCAATGGGGGGGGCCCTTTAAATGAGCAGTTCTTC. The V call is TRBV6-5, the J call TRBJ2-1, with a weak D call TRBD2 (7 bases). V was clipped by 7 bases and J by 7 bases, with 17 bases between them. From germline, CDR1 is MNHEY and CDR2 SVGAGI. The CDR3 is 14 amino acids.